The 11 T cell receptor beta chains in this list originate from one sample, sequenced in a study of PD-L1 blockade in urothelial cancer. Profiled with immunoSEQ multiplex PCR; TCRdb holds only in-frame clones, not every one. The sample holds around 42,000 clones, approximately 80% seen once. Material: PBMCs, obtained around atezolizumab (anti-PD-L1) treatment. The receptors here all came from a man aged 65 to 85 with urothelial cancer.

The chain employs TRBV2 and TRBJ2-5; D might be TRBD2 (6 bases). V was shortened by 5 bases and J by 2 bases, with 12 bases between the two germline ends. CDR1 and CDR2 from the germline V gene are SNHLY and FYNNEI. The CDR3 is 14 amino acids. CDR3 protein: CASSPRLDQETQYF. The CDR3 DNA sequence: TGTGCCAGCAGTCCCCGACTAGATCAAGAGACCCAGTACTTC.

J is TRBJ1-2 and V is TRBV27; 8 bases agree with TRBD1. V shed 5 bases and J 8 bases; nucleotides not matched to a gene: 13. The CDR3 runs to 15 residues. Germline values: CDR1 MNHEY, CDR2 SMNVEV (reference sequence). CDR3 amino acids: CASSTGTGGPGGYTF. CDR3 in DNA: TGTGCCAGCAGTACCGGGACAGGTGGTCCGGGAGGCTACACCTTC.

The chain is built from TRBV18 and TRBJ1-3; 12 bases fit TRBD1. From germline, CDR1 is KGHSH and CDR2 LQKENI. This CDR3 is built from 14 residues. J gave up 11 bases and V 3 bases, and 5 bases lay outside the gene matches. In nucleotides, the CDR3 is TGTGCCAGCTCACCCGGGACAGGGGGCCAGGCCATATATTTT. Its protein is CASSPGTGGQAIYF.

The CDR3: CASSPPGLAGASYEQYF. The CDR3 region has the DNA TGTGCCAGCTCACCCCCAGGACTAGCGGGAGCTTCCTACGAGCAGTACTTC. The chain recombines TRBV18 with TRBJ2-7; the match to TRBD2 covers 13 bases. The CDR3 totals 17 residues. Germline V gene data show CDR1 as KGHSH and CDR2 as LQKENI. V was clipped by 3 bases and J by 1 base; unmatched bases: 6.

The chain links TRBV15 to TRBJ1-5, with 7 bases that match TRBD1. The CDR3 is made up of 16 amino acids. Looked up from germline, CDR1 is LNHNV and CDR2 is YYDKDF (reference sequence). Unmatched junction bases numbered 7, after V lost 5 bases and J lost 0 bases. The CDR3: CATSLDRPLSNQPQHF. CDR3 in DNA: TGTGCCACCAGCTTGGACAGGCCCCTTAGCAATCAGCCCCAGCATTTT.

The chain is built from TRBV11-2 and TRBJ2-7; D perhaps matches TRBD1 (5 bases). The germline V gene encodes CDR1 SGHAT and CDR2 FQNNGV. V lost 5 bases and J 7 bases, leaving 12 bases between the germline ends. The CDR3 consists of 12 residues. The CDR3, as DNA: TGTGCCAGCAGCCAGGGTCCTGGGGAGCAGTACTTC. Amino acid sequence: CASSQGPGEQYF.

The chain is built from TRBV11-3 and TRBJ2-1; the match to TRBD2 covers 8 bases. Germline-derived CDR1 and CDR2 are SGHNT and YENEEA. The CDR3 has 15 amino acids. Trimming took 3 bases from V and 4 from J; bases not matched to a gene: 5. The CDR3 DNA follows: TGTGCCAGCAGCTTCACGGGAGGGGGATACAATGAGCAGTTCTTC. It encodes CASSFTGGGYNEQFF.

The chain couples TRBV7-6 to TRBJ2-7, with D perhaps TRBD2 (5 bases). This CDR3 has 14 amino acids. The germline CDR1 and CDR2 sequences are SGHVS and FNYEAQ. The V and J ends lost 2 bases and 7 bases respectively, with 15 bases between them. Written as DNA, the CDR3 is TGTGCCAGCAGCTTAATCCCCTCACCGGGGGAGCAGTACTTC. Translating gives CASSLIPSPGEQYF. The variable domain in full, completed from reference TRBV7-6 and TRBJ2-7, reads GAGVSQSPRYKVTKRGQDVALRCDPISGHVSLYWYRQALGQGPEFLTYFNYEAQQDKSGLPNDRFSAERPEGSISTLTIQRTEQRDSAMYRCASSLIPSPGEQYFGPGTRLTVT.

This chain uses TRBV9 with TRBJ2-4; 8 bases align to TRBD1. Germline V CDR1 and CDR2: SGDLS, YYNGEE. The junction had 5 bases not matched to a gene; V was cut back by 4 bases and J by 5 bases. CDR3 size: 14 residues. The CDR3, as DNA: TGTGCCAGCAGCCCGTCAGGGGGCGAAAACATTCAGTACTTC. Amino acid sequence: CASSPSGGENIQYF.

The chain uses TRBV18 and TRBJ2-1; D is unclear. V gave up 0 bases and J gave up 7 bases, with 7 bases separating them. Germline V gene sequence: CDR1 KGHSH, CDR2 LQKENI. This CDR3 is built from 13 residues. Here the CDR3 reads CASSPPMENEQFF. The CDR3 DNA reads as TGTGCCAGCTCACCACCGATGGAGAATGAGCAGTTCTTC.

This clone was counted a single time. The chain links TRBV11-3 to TRBJ1-1; no clear D gene. The CDR3 spans 14 residues. Trimming removed 3 bases at V and 0 bases at J, with 8 bases between. Germline V gene data show CDR1 as SGHNT and CDR2 as YENEEA. The CDR3 sequence is CASSLRALNTEAFF. DNA of the CDR3: TGTGCCAGCAGCTTGAGGGCCTTGAACACTGAAGCTTTCTTT.